The text below deals with one TCR beta chain. V was clipped by 5 bases and J by 2 bases, with 8 bases between them. This CDR3 is built from 13 residues. In germline, CDR1 is SGHAT, CDR2 FQNNGV. The sample comes from a study of blood T cell repertoires in COVID-19. Overall study: Sources were T cells, B-cell-depleted T cells, or PBMCs; the material itself was cDNA or gDNA.

Repertoires were generated with immunoSEQ multiplex PCR, while TCRdb's copy carries only in-frame clones and drops some. Altogether about 68,000 clones are present, 85% to 90% being singletons, with the ten largest covering 2.5% to 3%. Sequencing used peripheral blood. The chain is built from TRBV11-2 and TRBJ2-3; D is perhaps TRBD1 (5 bases). The origin of this receptor is a man aged 45-65 years with acute or convalescent COVID-19. CDR3: CASSTGATDTQYF. The CDR3 bases are TGTGCCAGCAGCACAGGTGCCACAGATACGCAGTATTTT.